Listed below are T cell receptor beta chains from one sample, sequenced in a study of persistence of HIV-infected CD4 T cells. No antigen has been assigned to these receptors. The table came from immunoSEQ multiplex PCR; TCRdb's copy has only in-frame clones and leaves some out. The sample holds around 48,000 clones; about 80% are singletons and the top ten take 3%. The specimen was CD4+ T cells sorted from PBMCs after roughly 17-hour stimulation, collected from a patient who received antiretroviral therapy. The receptors were gathered from an adult man with HIV who was CMV-seropositive. Each CDR3 is given with its conserved first and last residue.

CDR3,V,J
CASRLAGPGEQPQHF,TRBV12-2,TRBJ1-5
CASSPPGHNTEAFF,TRBV28,TRBJ1-1
CASGGLKEQFF,TRBV2,TRBJ2-1
CASSQVQGYEQYF,TRBV14,TRBJ2-7
CASRLAGGVGSYEQYF,TRBV2,TRBJ2-7
CSVVAGTLGTEAFF,TRBV29-1,TRBJ1-1
CASSLGQGRNEKLFF,TRBV13,TRBJ1-4
CASSLQGLILDTRSYNEQFF,TRBV7-8,TRBJ2-1
CASRRQNYGYTF,TRBV12-3/TRBV12-4,TRBJ1-2
CASSLGPNQPQHF,TRBV7-2,TRBJ1-5
CASSKSPLLQGGDTEAFF,TRBV7-2,TRBJ1-1
CASSFGTAKSDEQFF,TRBV3-1/TRBV3-2,TRBJ2-1
CSVARGGNTGELFF,TRBV29-1,TRBJ2-2
CASSSGGSGNQPQHF,TRBV19,TRBJ1-5
CASSRDRREAFF,TRBV11-2,TRBJ1-1
CASSLGPSGDTGELFF,TRBV5-1,TRBJ2-2
CASSEGVRGRDEQFF,TRBV6-1,TRBJ2-1
CASSLPRGEAQHF,TRBV12-3/TRBV12-4,TRBJ1-5
CSAEGQPQHF,TRBV20-1,TRBJ1-5
CASSLALLAGDEQYF,TRBV7-2,TRBJ2-7
CASSNSGNTEAFF,TRBV19,TRBJ1-1
CASSQGGVSSGSEQFF,TRBV4-3,TRBJ2-1
CASSVDRGNNSPLHF,TRBV5-1,TRBJ1-6
CASSWEAEAFF,TRBV12-3/TRBV12-4,TRBJ1-1
CASRRQGAGPQHF,TRBV2,TRBJ1-5
CASSFPRGLEAFF,TRBV19,TRBJ1-1
CASSYPGQSNTEAFF,TRBV19,TRBJ1-1
CASSFTGAGEKLFF,TRBV5-6,TRBJ1-4